These 13 T cell receptor beta chains share one sample of origin, sequenced in a study of cytomegalovirus exposure and HLA in healthy donors. Measured with immunoSEQ multiplex PCR; TCRdb has only the in-frame clones, and not every one. The sample records about 65,000 clones, approximately 96% being singletons. The sequenced material came from PBMCs. The source is a man younger than 35 in good health and CMV-seropositive.

This clone appeared a single time. The chain is built from TRBV30 and TRBJ2-7, with D possibly being TRBD2 (6 bases). The CDR3 spans 15 residues. Trimming cost V 4 bases and J 2 bases, with 18 bases left between them. Germline CDR1 and CDR2: GTSNPN and SVGIG (reference sequence). DNA for the CDR3: TGTGCCTGGACGGATCCAGGGAGGTGGCCCTACGAGCAGTACTTC. Its translation is CAWTDPGRWPYEQYF.

J is TRBJ1-2 and V is TRBV28, with 9 positions matching TRBD1. The germline V gene encodes CDR1 MDHEN and CDR2 SYDVKM. V was clipped by 6 bases and J by 7 bases; unmatched bases: 3. This CDR3 has 12 residues. The CDR3 DNA follows: TGTGCCAGCAGGACAGGGGGTATTGGCTACACCTTC. Translated, it gives CASRTGGIGYTF.

This clone was seen just once. V usage is TRBV19 and J usage is TRBJ2-7, with 11 positions matching TRBD1. J gave up 6 bases and V 3 bases, and 7 bases lay outside the gene matches. The CDR3 totals 15 residues. The germline V gene encodes CDR1 LNHDA and CDR2 SQIVND (reference sequence). CDR3 nucleotides: TGTGCCAGTAGTATTGGCGGACAGGGGGCGGGCGAGCAGTACTTC. It is translated as CASSIGGQGAGEQYF. The entire variable domain, with the rest obtained from reference TRBV19 and TRBJ2-7, is as follows: DGGITQSPKYLFRKEGQNVTLSCEQNLNHDAMYWYRQDPGQGLRLIYYSQIVNDFQKGDIAEGYSVSREKKESFPLTVTSAQKNPTAFYLCASSIGGQGAGEQYFGPGTRLTVT.

V usage is TRBV18 and J usage is TRBJ1-1, with TRBD1 identical over 8 bases. V lost 4 bases, J lost 8 bases, and 6 bases stayed unmatched. CDR3 length: 13 amino acids. Germline-derived CDR1 and CDR2 are KGHSH and LQKENI. CDR3 sequence reads: CASSRQGALEAFF. CDR3 coding DNA: TGTGCCAGCTCACGGCAGGGGGCTCTCGAAGCTTTCTTT. Variable domain in full (rest from reference TRBV18 and TRBJ1-1): NAGVMQNPRHLVRRRGQEARLRCSPMKGHSHVYWYRQLPEEGLKFMVYLQKENIIDESGMPKERFSAEFPKEGPSILRIQQVVRGDSAAYFCASSRQGALEAFFGQGTRLTVV.

This rearrangement joins TRBV15 to TRBJ2-7; 7 positions match TRBD2. Germline-derived CDR1 and CDR2 are LNHNV and YYDKDF (reference sequence). This CDR3 is 15 amino acids long. The junction had 9 bases not matched to a gene; V was cut back by 0 bases and J by 7 bases. The CDR3 region has the DNA TGTGCCACCAGCAGAGATGTCGGGGGGACCGGGGAGCAGTACTTC. Protein: CATSRDVGGTGEQYF.

The chain recombines TRBV30 with TRBJ2-7; 7 bases match TRBD2. V lost 1 base and J lost 2; bases outside the gene matches: 2. CDR1 and CDR2 from the germline V gene are GTSNPN and SVGIG (reference sequence). The CDR3 covers 13 residues. The CDR3 region has the DNA TGTGCCTGGAGTGCGGGACTAACCTACGAGCAGTACTTC. This translates into CAWSAGLTYEQYF.

The V call is TRBV27, the J call TRBJ2-2; no reliable D call. Germline V gives CDR1 MNHEY, CDR2 SMNVEV (reference sequence). The CDR3 runs 13 residues. V lost 7 bases and J lost 6, with 12 bases in between. This chain's CDR3 is CASNRSRAGELFF. DNA for the CDR3: TGTGCCAGCAATCGGTCCCGCGCCGGGGAGCTGTTTTTT.

The genes are TRBV5-1 and TRBJ2-3; 7 nucleotides align to TRBD1. The germline CDR1 and CDR2 sequences are SGHRS and YFSETQ. This CDR3 is 15 amino acids long. The V gene end was trimmed by 3 bases and the J gene end by 1 base; junction bases not matched to a gene: 5. Here the CDR3 reads CASSYTGAGTDTQYF. Here the CDR3 DNA reads TGCGCCAGCAGCTACACAGGGGCGGGCACAGATACGCAGTATTTT.

The J gene is TRBJ2-1, the V gene TRBV28; TRBD1 agrees at 8 bases. V trimming: 4 bases; J trimming: 8 bases; junction bases outside the gene matches: 7. The CDR3 length is 14 residues. CDR1 and CDR2 (germline): MDHEN, SYDVKM. The CDR3 DNA reads TGTGCCAGCAGTTCTGACAGGGGTAGCGATGAGCAGTTCTTC. Translating gives CASSSDRGSDEQFF.

The chain uses TRBV7-9 and TRBJ2-7, with D unresolved. With 4 bases removed from V and 6 bases from J, the gap between germline ends came to 10 bases. Per the germline V gene, CDR1 is SEHNR and CDR2 is FQNEAQ (reference sequence). The CDR3 has 12 residues. CDR3: CASSYSRSEQYF. Written as DNA, the CDR3 is TGTGCCAGCAGCTATTCGAGGAGCGAGCAGTACTTC.

The V call is TRBV4-2, the J call TRBJ2-7, with D maybe TRBD2 (6 bases). The CDR3 extends over 15 amino acids. CDR1 is LGHNA and CDR2 is YNFKEQ in the germline V gene. Trimming removed 0 bases at V and 3 bases at J, with 12 bases between. The CDR3, as DNA: TGTGCCAGCAGCCAAGATGGCGGGACCAACTACGAGCAGTACTTC. Translation: CASSQDGGTNYEQYF.

The gene calls are TRBV11-3 and TRBJ2-5, with 8 bases matching TRBD2. After removal of 1 base from V and 3 bases from J, the junction contained 4 bases not matched to a gene. The CDR3 is 15 residues long. Germline assignment: CDR1 SGHNT and CDR2 YENEEA. The CDR3 reads CASSLAGGLEETQYF. The DNA of the CDR3 is TGTGCCAGCAGCTTAGCGGGAGGGTTGGAAGAGACCCAGTACTTC.

This clone was seen just once. The chain has TRBV27 and TRBJ2-7; possibly TRBD2 for D (7 bases). In germline, CDR1 is MNHEY, CDR2 SMNVEV (reference sequence). Between the trimmed V and J ends, which lost 4 bases and 0 bases, there was a span of 13 bases. The CDR3 runs 15 residues. The CDR3 bases are TGTGCCAGCAGTTATAGGGGGGGGACCTCCTACGAGCAGTACTTC. This gives the protein CASSYRGGTSYEQYF.